The text below deals with one T cell receptor (beta chain). What it binds is not known. These data originate in a study of radiotherapy plus CTLA-4 blockade in lung cancer. Study information: Among patients, approximately 17% showed objective responses, and about 30% had disease control. Study-level results: Dynamics of early blood T cell clones, together with interferon-beta, were reportedly the best predictors of response. Radiotherapy plus ipilimumab was followed by expansion in blood of tumor-derived TCR clones.

Participants had chemo-refractory metastatic non-small-cell lung cancer and were treated with focal radiation plus ipilimumab CTLA-4 blockade. Looked up from germline, CDR1 is MNHNS and CDR2 is SASEGT. This CDR3 spans 13 amino acids. The junction had 5 bases not matched to a gene; V was cut back by 6 bases and J by 5 bases. Sequenced by immunoSEQ multiplex PCR; TCRdb stores in-frame clones only, minus some. The sample contains around 120,000 clones, 78% of which appear only once. The chain joins TRBV6-1 to TRBJ1-2; TRBD1 matches at 8 bases. The sequence came from a human donor with non-small cell lung cancer who had a partial response to radiotherapy plus ipilimumab. Sequenced material: peripheral blood, taken from a patient treated with radiotherapy plus ipilimumab. The CDR3 protein is CASRRDRSYGYTF. Written as DNA, the CDR3 is TGTGCCAGCAGGAGGGACAGGAGTTATGGCTACACCTTC.